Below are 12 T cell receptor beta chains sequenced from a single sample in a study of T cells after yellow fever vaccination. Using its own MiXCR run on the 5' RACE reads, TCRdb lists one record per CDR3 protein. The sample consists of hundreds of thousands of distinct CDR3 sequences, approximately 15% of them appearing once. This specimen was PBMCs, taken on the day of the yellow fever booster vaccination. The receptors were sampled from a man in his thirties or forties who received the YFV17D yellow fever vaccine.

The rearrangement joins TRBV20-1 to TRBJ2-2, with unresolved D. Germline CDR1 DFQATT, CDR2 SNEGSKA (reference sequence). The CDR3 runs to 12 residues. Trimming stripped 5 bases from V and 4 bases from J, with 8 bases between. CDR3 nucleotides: TGCAGTGCTCCCGAATCCACCGGGGAGCTGTTTTTT. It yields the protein CSAPESTGELFF.

CDR3 bases: TGTGCCAGCAGTTCAGGGAATGGCGGCAATTCACCCCTCCACTTT. Its translation is CASSSGNGGNSPLHF. The rearrangement links TRBV6-2 or TRBV6-3 to TRBJ1-6, with a possible D match to TRBD1 (5 bases). CDR3 length equals 15 residues. V dropped 4 bases and J dropped 7 bases, with 14 bases sitting between them. The V gene's germline CDR1 is MNHEY and CDR2 SVGEGT.

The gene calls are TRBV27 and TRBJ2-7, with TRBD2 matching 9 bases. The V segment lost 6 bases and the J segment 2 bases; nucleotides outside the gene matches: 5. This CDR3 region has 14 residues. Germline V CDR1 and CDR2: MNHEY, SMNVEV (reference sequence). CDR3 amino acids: CASRNSGSAYEQYF. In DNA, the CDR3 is TGTGCCAGCAGGAATAGCGGGAGCGCCTACGAGCAGTACTTC.

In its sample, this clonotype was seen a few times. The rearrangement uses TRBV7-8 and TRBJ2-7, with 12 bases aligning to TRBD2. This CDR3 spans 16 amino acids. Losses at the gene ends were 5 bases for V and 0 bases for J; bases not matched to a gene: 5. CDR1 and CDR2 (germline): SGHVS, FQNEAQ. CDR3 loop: CASSPGLAGPSYEQYF. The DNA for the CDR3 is TGTGCCAGCAGCCCTGGACTAGCGGGACCCTCCTACGAGCAGTACTTC.

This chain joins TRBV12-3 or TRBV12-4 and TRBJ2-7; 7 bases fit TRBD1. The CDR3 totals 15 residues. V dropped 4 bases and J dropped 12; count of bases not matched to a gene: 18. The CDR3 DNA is TGTGCCAGCAGTTCCGGACAGGTCATGGGCGAGCACCGGTACTTC. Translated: CASSSGQVMGEHRYF.

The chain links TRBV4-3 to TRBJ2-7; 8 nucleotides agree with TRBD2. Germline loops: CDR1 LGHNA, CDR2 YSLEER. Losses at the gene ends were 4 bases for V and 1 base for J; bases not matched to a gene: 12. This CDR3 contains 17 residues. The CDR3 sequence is CASSRHSGKLWSYEQYF. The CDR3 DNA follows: TGCGCCAGCAGCCGGCATAGCGGGAAATTATGGTCCTACGAGCAGTACTTC.

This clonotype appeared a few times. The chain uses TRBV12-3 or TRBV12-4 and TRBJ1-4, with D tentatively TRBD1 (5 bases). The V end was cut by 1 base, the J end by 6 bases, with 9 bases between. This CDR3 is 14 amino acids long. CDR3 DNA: TGTGCCAGCAGTTTAGGAGGGGCGCATGAAAAACTGTTTTTT. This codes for CASSLGGAHEKLFF.

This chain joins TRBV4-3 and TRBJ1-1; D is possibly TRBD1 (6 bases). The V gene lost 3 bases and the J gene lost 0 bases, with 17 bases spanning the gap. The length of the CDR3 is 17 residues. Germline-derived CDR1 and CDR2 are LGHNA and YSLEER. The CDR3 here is CASSQGLPGTLNTEAFF. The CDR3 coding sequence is TGCGCCAGCAGCCAGGGGCTACCCGGGACATTGAACACTGAAGCTTTCTTT.

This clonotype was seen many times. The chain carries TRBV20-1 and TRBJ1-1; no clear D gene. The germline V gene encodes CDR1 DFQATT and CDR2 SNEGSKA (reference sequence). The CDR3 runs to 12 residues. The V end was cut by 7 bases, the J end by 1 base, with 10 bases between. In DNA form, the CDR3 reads TGCAGTGTTGACGTCGGGAACACTGAAGCTTTCTTT. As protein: CSVDVGNTEAFF.

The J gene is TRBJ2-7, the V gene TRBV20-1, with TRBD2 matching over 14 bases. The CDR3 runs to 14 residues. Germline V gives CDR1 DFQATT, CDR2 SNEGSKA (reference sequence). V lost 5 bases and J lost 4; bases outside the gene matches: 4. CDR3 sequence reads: CSAFGTSGSYEQYF. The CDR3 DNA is TGCAGTGCTTTCGGGACTAGCGGGAGTTACGAGCAGTACTTC.

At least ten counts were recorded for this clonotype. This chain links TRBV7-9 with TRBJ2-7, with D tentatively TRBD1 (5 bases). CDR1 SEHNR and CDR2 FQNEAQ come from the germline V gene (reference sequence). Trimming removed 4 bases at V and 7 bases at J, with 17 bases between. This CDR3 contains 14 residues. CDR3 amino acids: CASSSFGGAGEQYF. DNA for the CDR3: TGTGCCAGCAGCTCCTTCGGTGGGGCCGGGGAGCAGTACTTC.

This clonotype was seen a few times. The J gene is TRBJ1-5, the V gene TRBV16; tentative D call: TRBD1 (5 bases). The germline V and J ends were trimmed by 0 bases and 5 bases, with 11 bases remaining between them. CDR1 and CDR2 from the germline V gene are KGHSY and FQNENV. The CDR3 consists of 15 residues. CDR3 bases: TGTGCCAGCAGCCAATCGGGCAGGGCGGATCAGCCCCAGCATTTT. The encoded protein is CASSQSGRADQPQHF. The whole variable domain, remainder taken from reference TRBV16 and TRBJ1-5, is GEEVAQTPKHLVRGEGQKAKLYCAPIKGHSYVFWYQQVLKNEFKFLISFQNENVFDETGMPKERFSAKCLPNSPCSLEIQATKLEDSAVYFCASSQSGRADQPQHFGDGTRLSIL.